This TCR beta chain originates from a study of siplizumab effects on memory and regulatory T cells. This clone appeared once. Its antigen is still unknown. Assays covered around 10^5 TCR templates per sample. The table came from immunoSEQ multiplex PCR; TCRdb's copy has only in-frame clones and leaves some out. This sample has 100,000 or so clones, with approximately 90% found just once. Whole-study findings and limits: Alloreactive sequences from unstimulated CD4+ memory cells fell significantly with siplizumab.

The TCR originated in a human donor in good health. Material: Tregs sorted from blood.

CDR3 protein: CASSYFGTGGHEQYF. The CDR3 DNA reads as TGTGCCAGCAGTTACTTTGGGACAGGGGGCCACGAGCAGTACTTC. V gene TRBV6-6 combines with J gene TRBJ2-7; 12 nucleotides align to TRBD1. Per the germline V gene, CDR1 is MNHNY and CDR2 is SVGAGI (reference sequence). The CDR3 has 15 amino acids. V was pared by 1 base and J by 5 bases, with 3 bases of the junction left unmatched.